These 3 T cell receptor beta chains came from one sample sequenced in a study of blood T cell repertoires in COVID-19. Generated by immunoSEQ multiplex PCR, the TCRdb table keeps only in-frame clones and is missing some. Here the sample spans approximately 58,000 clones, 77% being singletons. The sample comprised peripheral blood. All receptors come from a man between 65 and 79 years old with active or convalescent COVID-19.

V is TRBV5-4 and J is TRBJ1-4; D remains ambiguous. V lost 3 bases, J lost 5 bases, and 11 bases lay in between. The CDR3 spans 14 residues. Germline-derived CDR1 and CDR2 are SGHNT and YYREEE (reference sequence). The chain's CDR3 is CASSSPGENEKLFF. CDR3 nucleotides: TGTGCCAGCAGCTCCCCGGGAGAAAATGAAAAACTGTTTTTT. Based on the CDR3 plus reference TRBV5-4 and TRBJ1-4, the full variable domain is ETGVTQSPTHLIKTRGQQVTLRCSSQSGHNTVSWYQQALGQGPQFIFQYYREEENGRGNFPPRFSGLQFPNYSSELNVNALELDDSALYLCASSSPGENEKLFFGSGTQLSVL.

This chain uses TRBV30 with TRBJ1-1; D is undetermined. Trimming stripped 2 bases from V and 5 bases from J, with 6 bases between. The CDR3 loop spans 11 amino acids. Germline-derived CDR1 and CDR2 are GTSNPN and SVGIG (reference sequence). CDR3 nucleotide sequence: TGTGCCTGGAGTATGCAGACTGAAGCTTTCTTT. It specifies CAWSMQTEAFF.

This clone was detected only a few times. The chain joins TRBV28 to TRBJ1-5, with D maybe TRBD1 (5 bases). The germline CDR1 and CDR2 sequences are MDHEN and SYDVKM. The CDR3 has 15 amino acids. The V and J ends lost 5 bases and 5 bases respectively, with 16 bases between them. As DNA, the CDR3 is TGTGCCAGCAGTACCCGCAGGGTCTCGGATCAGCCCCAGCATTTT. It specifies CASSTRRVSDQPQHF.